This T cell receptor beta chain was recovered during a study of T and B cells in COVID-19 patients. Study-level background: Active-infection patients were older, median roughly 67 years, than recovered patients, median approximately 35 years.

Trimming left V 3 bases short and J 3 bases short, with 15 bases between. The CDR3 runs to 16 residues. Germline V gene data show CDR1 as MNHEY and CDR2 as SVGEGT. This clonotype was seen only a few times. From blood, about 240-500 ng of genomic DNA served as TRB template. TRB rearrangements were amplified by multiplex PCR with BIOMED2 TRB-A/B primers. TCRdb reprocessed the multiplex PCR reads with MiXCR, giving one entry per CDR3 protein. The sample holds some 16,000 distinct CDR3 sequences; 25% to 35% are singletons and the top ten take around 4.2%. The sample was blood. The TCR sequence derives from a human donor who had recovered from COVID-19. The chain uses TRBV6-2 or TRBV6-3 and TRBJ1-5, with no clear D. This chain's CDR3 is CASSYWVPGSNQPQHF. For the CDR3, the DNA is TGTGCCAGCAGTTATTGGGTACCGGGATCCAATCAGCCCCAGCATTTT.